This TCR beta chain comes out of a study of post-analysis software for immune sequencing data. TCR beta cDNA libraries had unique molecular identifiers. The T cell input of roughly 1 to 11 million gave a few hundred thousand cDNA molecules. TCRdb processed the PCR reads anew with MiXCR; each CDR3 protein has one entry. The top ten hold approximately 0.6% of the sample, which has hundreds of thousands of distinct CDR3 sequences, 25% to 30% seen once. This clonotype has at least ten counts. This TCR came from a girl aged 5-17 years with multiple sclerosis. The sequenced material came from blood.

The DNA of the CDR3 is TGTGCCAGCCTTGGGTACAATGAGCAGTTCTTC. Protein product: CASLGYNEQFF. The J gene is TRBJ2-1, the V gene TRBV28; D is uncertain. The germline V gene has CDR1 MDHEN and CDR2 SYDVKM. This CDR3 is 11 amino acids long. Trimming left V 8 bases short and J 4 bases short, with 6 bases between. Full variable domain (outside the CDR3, taken from reference TRBV28 and TRBJ2-1): DVKVTQSSRYLVKRTGEKVFLECVQDMDHENMFWYRQDPGLGLRLIYFSYDVKMKEKGDIPEGYSVSREKKERFSLILESASTNQTSMYLCASLGYNEQFFGPGTRLTVL.